This T cell receptor (beta chain) stems from a study of CXCR3-negative and CXCR3-positive naive CD8 T cells. Study background: Each library held about 1.5 +/- 0.3 million TRB reads, approximately 130 million in total.

Per the germline V gene, CDR1 is DFQATT and CDR2 is SNEGSKA (reference sequence). This CDR3 region has 15 residues. Cells classed as naive CD8+ T cells were CD45RO-CCR7+CD27+CD95-. As concerns this clonotype: What it binds is unknown.

Study findings and constraints: Memory cells differed in TRBV-TRBJ usage, but naive CXCR3-negative and CXCR3-positive cells had similar usage. In CXCR3-positive naive cells, the TRB CDR3s were more hydrophobic than in CXCR3-negative naive cells.

Each TRB cDNA library was prepared by 5' RACE (with UMI labels). TCRdb reprocessed the 5' RACE reads and keeps a single row for each CDR3 protein, giving no DNA. Its clone listing holds 35,000 to 55,000 distinct CDR3 sequences. This chain uses TRBV20-1 with TRBJ1-1; the D call of TRBD1 rests on TCRdb alone, since no DNA is present to check it. The material sequenced was naive CXCR3- CD8+ T cells from blood. Subset given: CD45RO-CCR7+CD27+CD95- naive CD8+ T cells lacking CXCR3 (TNR3-). This sequence originates from a human donor in good health. Some clones in this sample may be carry-over from other donors' samples. This chain's CDR3 is CSARIFDSMNTEAFF.